One sample yielded the 30 T cell receptor beta chains listed below, sequenced in a study of blood T cell repertoires in COVID-19. Assay: immunoSEQ multiplex PCR; the TCRdb copy retains only in-frame clones and omits some. The table lists some 50,000 clones, about nine tenths of them singletons. The sequencing sample was made of peripheral blood. All receptors derive from a human donor in a cohort sampled during active COVID-19.

The gene calls are TRBV4-1 and TRBJ2-7; TRBD1 might be the D (6 bases). V was clipped by 1 base and J by 4 bases, with 11 bases between them. Germline lookup yields CDR1 MGHRA and CDR2 YSYEKL. This CDR3 contains 14 residues. CDR3 residues: CASSQVGQSYEQYF. CDR3 DNA: TGCGCCAGCAGCCAAGTCGGACAGTCGTACGAGCAGTACTTC.

The gene calls are TRBV5-1 and TRBJ2-7, with TRBD2 matching over 11 bases. V trimming: 2 bases; J trimming: 3 bases; junction bases outside the gene matches: 1. This CDR3 has 14 residues. The V gene's germline CDR1 is SGHRS and CDR2 YFSETQ. CDR3 in amino acids: CASSFTSGSYEQYF. CDR3 sequence (DNA): TGCGCCAGCAGCTTTACTAGCGGGAGCTACGAGCAGTACTTC.

The genes are TRBV6-5 and TRBJ2-5, with D unresolved. Germline V CDR1 and CDR2: MNHEY, SVGAGI. This CDR3 has 15 amino acids. V shed 5 bases and J shed 7 bases, with 20 bases lying between them. This chain's CDR3 is CASSPLDEYVWTQYF. In nucleotides, the CDR3 is TGTGCCAGCAGTCCCCTAGACGAATATGTGTGGACCCAGTACTTC.

This sequence joins TRBV18 and TRBJ1-1; D might be TRBD1 (6 bases). V was shortened by 1 base and J by 7 bases, with 16 bases between the two germline ends. The CDR3 spans 15 residues. Germline V lookup: CDR1 KGHSH, CDR2 LQKENI. The CDR3 nucleotides read TGTGCCAGCTCACCACTTGAGGGGGTGACAGGTGAAGCTTTCTTT. Protein product: CASSPLEGVTGEAFF.

The chain is built from TRBV14 and TRBJ1-3; no firm D call. The CDR3 loop spans 15 amino acids. The germline V gene has CDR1 SGHDN and CDR2 FVKESK. Trimming took off 5 bases at V and 0 bases at J, with 11 bases between the two ends. CDR3 loop: CASSYARSSGNTIYF. CDR3 sequence (DNA): TGTGCCAGCAGCTACGCGCGGAGCTCTGGAAACACCATATATTTT.

This clone showed up just a few times. The J gene is TRBJ2-7, the V gene TRBV3-1 (or the pseudogene TRBV3-2); 9 bases are shared with TRBD2. V trimming: 1 base; J trimming: 6 bases; junction bases outside the gene matches: 10. The CDR3 is made up of 16 amino acids. Germline lookup yields CDR1 LGHDT and CDR2 YNNKEL (reference sequence). Written as DNA, the CDR3 is TGTGCCAGCAGCCAAGGTGAGCTCGGAGCGGGAGGCGAGCAGTACTTC. It encodes CASSQGELGAGGEQYF.

In its sample, this clone was seen a few times. V is TRBV7-9 and J is TRBJ2-7; D may be TRBD1 (6 bases). Germline values: CDR1 SEHNR, CDR2 FQNEAQ (reference sequence). The CDR3 consists of 14 residues. The V end was cut by 5 bases, the J end by 6 bases, with 17 bases between. CDR3 bases: TGTGCCAGCAGCCGCCCAAACAGGGTGGGCGAGCAGTACTTC. Translating it yields CASSRPNRVGEQYF. Drawing the rest from reference TRBV7-9 and TRBJ2-7, the complete variable domain is DTGVSQNPRHKITKRGQNVTFRCDPISEHNRLYWYRQTLGQGPEFLTYFQNEAQLEKSRLLSDRFSAERPKGSFSTLEIQRTEQGDSAMYLCASSRPNRVGEQYFGPGTRLTVT.

The chain employs TRBV28 and TRBJ2-7; D is perhaps TRBD1 (5 bases). The V gene lost 5 bases and the J gene lost 5 bases, with 16 bases spanning the gap. The CDR3 covers 14 residues. From germline, CDR1 is MDHEN and CDR2 SYDVKM. CDR3 DNA sequence: TGTGCCAGCAGTCCGCACTCAGGGATCCACGAGCAGTACTTC. It translates to CASSPHSGIHEQYF.

The rearrangement links TRBV20-1 to TRBJ2-7; 9 bases align to TRBD2. CDR3 length: 15 residues. J lost 5 bases, V lost 3 bases, and 11 bases had no gene match. Germline-derived CDR1 and CDR2 are DFQATT and SNEGSKA (reference sequence). The CDR3 sequence: CSASPLSGRSHEQYF. The CDR3 region has the DNA TGCAGTGCTAGTCCCCTTAGCGGGAGAAGCCACGAGCAGTACTTC.

This clone was observed once. This chain joins TRBV5-1 and TRBJ2-7, with D uncertain. Germline values: CDR1 SGHRS, CDR2 YFSETQ. The CDR3 sequence is 14 residues long. Trimming took off 0 bases at V and 2 bases at J, with 9 bases between the two ends. CDR3 sequence (DNA): TGCGCCAGCAGCTTGGGGTGGCCCCCCTACGAGCAGTACTTC. Its protein is CASSLGWPPYEQYF.

This rearrangement joins TRBV11-3 to TRBJ2-3; the D gene is possibly TRBD2 (5 bases). The germline CDR1 and CDR2 sequences are SGHNT and YENEEA. Deletions cut 6 bases from V and 0 bases from J, with 10 bases between. The CDR3 covers 14 residues. CDR3 residues: CASSRRESTDTQYF. The CDR3 DNA reads TGTGCCAGCAGTCGAAGGGAGAGCACAGATACGCAGTATTTT.

The J gene is TRBJ1-1, the V gene TRBV19; a weak D match, TRBD1 (5 bases). The CDR3 is made up of 15 amino acids. The germline V and J ends were trimmed by 1 base and 4 bases, with 13 bases remaining between them. CDR1 and CDR2 from the germline V gene are LNHDA and SQIVND (reference sequence). The CDR3 DNA reads as TGTGCCAGTAGTATAGGGCGACGGGGGGGCACTGAAGCTTTCTTT. The encoded protein is CASSIGRRGGTEAFF.

The V call is TRBV29-1, the J call TRBJ2-1; the match to TRBD2 covers 11 bases. This CDR3 is 16 amino acids long. Germline V gene sequence: CDR1 SQVTM, CDR2 ANQGSEA. Unmatched junction bases numbered 15, after V lost 7 bases and J lost 7 bases. CDR3 sequence (DNA): TGCAGCGCTGGGGAGATAGCGGGAGGGGCAAGTAATGAGCAGTTCTTC. This codes for CSAGEIAGGASNEQFF.

The genes are TRBV25-1 and TRBJ2-7, with TRBD2 matching 9 bases. The CDR3 extends over 16 amino acids. The germline V gene encodes CDR1 MGHDK and CDR2 SYGVNS. With 7 bases clipped from V and 0 bases from J, the junction kept 10 bases outside the gene matches. The CDR3 nucleotides read TGTGCCAGCATAGGGCGGGAGGGGCCGAGCTCCTACGAGCAGTACTTC. Amino acid sequence: CASIGREGPSSYEQYF.

The chain carries TRBV29-1 and TRBJ2-7; 8 bases align to TRBD2. Germline lookup yields CDR1 SQVTM and CDR2 ANQGSEA. Unmatched junction bases numbered 2, after V lost 1 base and J lost 3 bases. The CDR3 extends over 13 amino acids. The CDR3 DNA sequence: TGCAGCGTTGAAGGTCGGGAGGGCTACGAGCAGTACTTC. Translating gives CSVEGREGYEQYF.

The rearrangement joins TRBV5-1 to TRBJ2-3, with 10 bases that match TRBD2. Germline V CDR1 and CDR2: SGHRS, YFSETQ. The V gene end was trimmed by 4 bases and the J gene end by 2 bases; junction bases not matched to a gene: 4. The CDR3 runs to 15 residues. CDR3 residues: CASSAAGGTTDTQYF. CDR3 in DNA: TGCGCCAGCAGCGCAGCGGGGGGGACCACAGATACGCAGTATTTT.

The chain carries TRBV28 and TRBJ2-2; possibly TRBD2 for D (6 bases). With 6 bases removed from V and 3 bases from J, the gap between germline ends came to 17 bases. The V gene's germline CDR1 is MDHEN and CDR2 SYDVKM. The CDR3 extends over 16 amino acids. The CDR3 here is CASSPTRGLDTGELFF. DNA for the CDR3: TGTGCCAGCAGCCCGACTAGAGGTTTAGACACCGGGGAGCTGTTTTTT.

This clone has only one observation. The chain combines TRBV27 with TRBJ2-2, with 8 bases that match TRBD1. V was clipped by 4 bases and J by 5 bases; unmatched bases: 3. The CDR3 is 14 amino acids. The germline V gene encodes CDR1 MNHEY and CDR2 SMNVEV (reference sequence). CDR3 amino acids: CASSSWTGTGELFF. CDR3 bases: TGTGCCAGCAGTTCCTGGACAGGGACCGGGGAGCTGTTTTTT.

CDR3 DNA: TGTGCCAGCAGTAGAATAGCGGGGGACCACACAGATACGCAGTATTTT. It codes for CASSRIAGDHTDTQYF. J is TRBJ2-3 and V is TRBV2; TRBD2 matches 9 bases. The CDR3 spans 16 residues. V shed 5 bases and J 2 bases; nucleotides not matched to a gene: 8. Germline loops: CDR1 SNHLY, CDR2 FYNNEI.

The CDR3 reads CASSPSGYSAGNTIYF. In DNA, the CDR3 is TGTGCCAGCAGCCCGTCAGGGTATTCGGCTGGAAACACCATATATTTT. This chain connects TRBV7-3 to TRBJ1-3; a possible D gene is TRBD1 (5 bases). CDR3 length: 16 residues. Per the germline V gene, CDR1 is SGHTA and CDR2 is FQGTGA. Trimming removed 5 bases at V and 2 bases at J, with 16 bases between.

This chain links TRBV6-5 with TRBJ1-2; no definite D call. The V end was cut by 4 bases, the J end by 4 bases, with 16 bases between. Germline values: CDR1 MNHEY, CDR2 SVGAGI. There are 15 residues in the CDR3. CDR3 nucleotide sequence: TGTGCCAGCAGTTTTACTTCGACTGGGTCCTATGGCTACACCTTC. This codes for CASSFTSTGSYGYTF.

The chain recombines TRBV7-9 with TRBJ2-1, with 7 nucleotides matching TRBD2. In germline, CDR1 is SEHNR, CDR2 FQNEAQ (reference sequence). Unmatched junction bases numbered 5, after V lost 2 bases and J lost 4 bases. CDR3 length equals 15 residues. The CDR3 here is CASSLWAGVYNEQFF. CDR3 nucleotide sequence: TGTGCCAGCAGCTTATGGGCGGGGGTTTACAATGAGCAGTTCTTC. Together with reference TRBV7-9 and TRBJ2-1, the CDR3 gives the full variable domain: DTGVSQNPRHKITKRGQNVTFRCDPISEHNRLYWYRQTLGQGPEFLTYFQNEAQLEKSRLLSDRFSAERPKGSFSTLEIQRTEQGDSAMYLCASSLWAGVYNEQFFGPGTRLTVL.

The V gene is TRBV15, the J gene TRBJ2-3; TRBD1 agrees at 7 bases. V trimming: 5 bases; J trimming: 3 bases; junction bases outside the gene matches: 8. Germline lookup yields CDR1 LNHNV and CDR2 YYDKDF (reference sequence). The CDR3 is made up of 15 amino acids. The CDR3 protein is CATSFTGVGTDTQYF. The DNA of the CDR3 is TGTGCCACCAGCTTTACAGGGGTGGGGACAGATACGCAGTATTTT.

The chain couples TRBV11-2 to TRBJ1-3, with 9 bases aligning to TRBD1. This CDR3 spans 16 amino acids. Trimming removed 5 bases from V and 2 bases from J; junction bases left unmatched: 7. Germline loops: CDR1 SGHAT, CDR2 FQNNGV. The DNA for the CDR3 is TGTGCCAGCAGCCCGGCGGGGACAGGGACTGGAAACACCATATATTTT. Encoded protein: CASSPAGTGTGNTIYF.

This chain uses TRBV7-9 with TRBJ2-6, with D possibly TRBD1 on 5 matching bases. The CDR3 has 17 amino acids. Trimming took off 6 bases at V and 2 bases at J, with 17 bases between the two ends. Looked up from germline, CDR1 is SEHNR and CDR2 is FQNEAQ (reference sequence). The CDR3 DNA follows: TGTGCCAGCAGTCCGACTGGAAGGGGTGCTGGGGCCAACGTCCTGACTTTC. This sequence encodes CASSPTGRGAGANVLTF.

CDR3 in DNA: TGTGCCAGCAGCGTAGATATAGGACACAGTAACTATGGCTACACCTTC. Translation gives CASSVDIGHSNYGYTF. The chain joins TRBV9 to TRBJ1-2, with D perhaps TRBD1 (5 bases). Germline V CDR1 and CDR2: SGDLS, YYNGEE. The CDR3 is 16 amino acids. Deletions cut 0 bases from V and 1 base from J, with 13 bases between. Full variable domain (remainder filled in from reference TRBV9 and TRBJ1-2): DSGVTQTPKHLITATGQRVTLRCSPRSGDLSVYWYQQSLDQGLQFLIQYYNGEERAKGNILERFSAQQFPDLHSELNLSSLELGDSALYFCASSVDIGHSNYGYTFGSGTRLTVV.

The chain recombines TRBV10-3 with TRBJ1-6; the D gene is possibly TRBD1 (5 bases). The length of the CDR3 is 14 residues. Germline V gene data show CDR1 as ENHRY and CDR2 as SYGVKD. With 2 bases removed from V and 9 bases from J, the gap between germline ends came to 11 bases. The CDR3, as DNA: TGTGCCATCAGTGAGCCGGGACTTAGTTCACCCCTCCACTTT. This gives the protein CAISEPGLSSPLHF.

The chain has TRBV4-1 and TRBJ2-1; 10 bases map to TRBD1. Germline CDR1 and CDR2: MGHRA and YSYEKL. The CDR3 is made up of 16 amino acids. The V and J ends lost 4 bases and 4 bases, in that order; junction bases with no gene match: 7. In nucleotides, the CDR3 is TGCGCCAGCAGCCCCAAACCGGGACAGGGGTACAATGAGCAGTTCTTC. Its protein is CASSPKPGQGYNEQFF.

This clone was recorded only once. This CDR3 reads CASSLVGQGSGEQYF. The CDR3 DNA is TGCGCCAGCAGCTTGGTAGGACAGGGATCCGGCGAGCAGTACTTC. The V call is TRBV5-1, the J call TRBJ2-7, with 8 bases fitting TRBD1. The germline CDR1 and CDR2 sequences are SGHRS and YFSETQ. V shed 0 bases and J 6 bases; nucleotides not matched to a gene: 8. This CDR3 is built from 15 residues.

The rearrangement links TRBV6-4 to TRBJ2-2; 10 bases are shared with TRBD2. Germline CDR1 MRHNA, CDR2 SNTAGT. With 3 bases clipped from V and 5 bases from J, the junction kept 12 bases outside the gene matches. The CDR3 totals 18 residues. CDR3 DNA sequence: TGTGCCAGCAGTGATGGAGCGGGAGGGCCCTCATGGACCGGGGAGCTGTTTTTT. Translation gives CASSDGAGGPSWTGELFF.